This TCR beta chain is drawn from a study of CD8 T cells in ankylosing spondylitis (TCRdb year 2017). Background for the entire study: The study set out to find disease-linked TCR variants by profiling T cell receptor beta repertoires in ankylosing spondylitis patients and healthy donors. The full study cohort comprised about 25 ankylosing spondylitis patients and about a hundred healthy donors. Peripheral blood samples were taken, and synovial fluid was additionally collected from ankylosing spondylitis patients.

On this clonotype itself: The specificity of this receptor is unknown. Per-nucleotide qualities are absent, and no much larger clonotype sits a single base away.

The research as a whole found: According to the report, matched synovial fluid samples from ankylosing spondylitis patients were significantly enriched for the disease-linked clones. Blood from ankylosing spondylitis patients appeared to be characterized by a TCR beta motif composed of under 10 highly homologous amino acid variants. Some TCR beta motif variants had previously been reported in synovial fluid and blood of reactive arthritis patients, which suggested common disease-initiation mechanisms. The disease-linked clones showed a CD8+ phenotype and occurred at relatively low frequencies in peripheral blood.

Sequencing used an Illumina HiSeq 2500. Quantitative 5'-RACE with molecular barcodes was the method used to prepare the TCR beta libraries. On the study's bioinformatics: A new computational method, built on a probabilistic model of VDJ rearrangement, was used to identify disease-linked TCR variants. TCRdb reran the public reads through fastp at Q25 and MiXCR, keeping productive beta chains. Every distinct CDR3 protein forms one entry, paired with its most common genes and DNA. Clone size and V and J calls follow TCRdb, not the original study. Within this sample are under 250,000 distinct CDR3 sequences, with roughly a third of them counted one time only. About 4.2% of the sample is held by the ten biggest clonotypes. CDR3 length: 15 amino acids, cysteine to phenylalanine. Only CDR3 DNA remains: 45 bases, in frame from the first base. V lost 9 bases and J lost 10 bases, and the count of bases not matched to a germline gene is 15. From a lookup of the germline V gene, CDR1 and CDR2 are MNHNS and SASEGT.

The chain uses TRBV6-1 and TRBJ2-1, and 10 bases in between align with TRBD2. The sequencing sample was made of blood, either unsorted or a sorted T cell fraction (not recorded which). The clonotype originates from a male donor with ankylosing spondylitis or in good health (not recorded which). CDR3 loop: CASTPGAGGPEEQFF. The DNA sequence is given as TGTGCCAGTACCCCAGGAGCGGGGGGGCCGGAGGAGCAGTTCTTC.